Listed below are T cell receptor beta chains from one sample, sequenced in a study of blood T cell repertoires in COVID-19. This table comes from immunoSEQ multiplex PCR, and its TCRdb copy is limited to in-frame clones, with some not included. The sample has some 220,000 clones; over 75% are singletons. Sequencing input: peripheral blood. The receptors here all came from a man in his fifties with COVID-19, enrolled during active disease. Each CDR3 is given with its conserved first and last residue. Each record gives: V gene, clone size, D gene, J gene, CDR3 protein, CDR3 DNA. The D gene is left open where the match is weak. Expanded clones are given a class, and other clones once, few, many or no size at all.

TRBV7-9	many	NA	TRBJ2-6	CASSGSSGANVLTF	TGTGCCAGCAGCGGGAGCTCTGGGGCCAACGTCCTGACTTTC
TRBV7-6	NA	TRBD2	TRBJ2-3	CASSLGTTSGGADTQYF	TGTGCCAGCAGCTTAGGTACGACTAGCGGGGGTGCCGATACGCAGTATTTT
TRBV29-1	NA	NA	TRBJ1-2	CSVAEATNYGYTF	TGCAGCGTCGCCGAAGCTACTAACTATGGCTACACCTTC
TRBV3-1/TRBV3-2	NA	TRBD1	TRBJ2-3	CASSQDLEGAVTDTQYF	TGTGCCAGCAGCCAAGATCTTGAGGGGGCGGTCACAGATACGCAGTATTTT
TRBV19	NA	TRBD1	TRBJ2-7	CASSMGTGFGQYF	TGTGCCAGTAGTATGGGGACAGGCTTCGGGCAGTACTTC
TRBV27	NA	NA	TRBJ2-2	CASSLTHANTGELFF	TGTGCCAGCAGTTTAACACACGCGAACACCGGGGAGCTGTTTTTT
TRBV2	NA	NA	TRBJ1-5	CASVGVFNQPQHF	TGTGCCAGCGTAGGAGTCTTCAATCAGCCCCAGCATTTT
TRBV24-1	NA	NA	TRBJ2-3	CATSDFQGRTDTQYF	TGTGCCACCAGTGATTTCCAGGGTCGCACAGATACGCAGTATTTT
TRBV18	NA	TRBD1	TRBJ2-1	CASSPDWDSSYNEQFF	TGTGCCAGCTCACCAGATTGGGACAGCTCCTACAATGAGCAGTTCTTC
TRBV5-8	NA	NA	TRBJ1-5	CASLGGAAQPQHF	TGTGCCAGCTTGGGAGGGGCTGCTCAGCCCCAGCATTTT
TRBV11-2	NA	TRBD1	TRBJ1-5	CASSRRTGAHQPQHF	TGTGCCAGCAGCCGAAGGACAGGGGCTCATCAGCCCCAGCATTTT
TRBV6-5	NA	NA	TRBJ1-1	CASRPRGLFTEAFF	TGTGCCAGCAGGCCCCGGGGGTTGTTCACTGAAGCTTTCTTT
TRBV7-9	NA	TRBD1	TRBJ1-2	CASRTLSGGNYGYTF	TGTGCCAGCAGGACCTTGTCAGGGGGGAACTATGGCTACACCTTC
TRBV6-2/TRBV6-3	NA	NA	TRBJ1-2	CASSYERSHYGYTF	TGTGCCAGCAGTTACGAGAGGTCCCACTATGGCTACACCTTC
TRBV4-3	NA	NA	TRBJ2-7	CASSQDNQGTEQYF	TGCGCCAGCAGCCAAGATAATCAGGGGACCGAGCAGTACTTC
TRBV3-1/TRBV3-2	NA	NA	TRBJ2-1	CASSLSAGSYNEQFF	TGTGCCAGCAGCCTTAGCGCTGGCTCCTACAATGAGCAGTTCTTC
TRBV3-1/TRBV3-2	NA	NA	TRBJ2-5	CASSRGDRETQYF	TGTGCCAGCAGCCGGGGGGACCGGGAGACCCAGTACTTC
TRBV28	NA	NA	TRBJ1-5	CASSYETANSNQPQHF	TGTGCCAGCAGTTATGAGACAGCGAATAGCAATCAGCCCCAGCATTTT
TRBV11-3	NA	NA	TRBJ2-2	CASSSSTGELFF	TGTGCCAGCAGCTCGAGCACCGGGGAGCTGTTTTTT
TRBV12-2	NA	NA	TRBJ2-3	CASRLWTGYTDTQYF	TGTGCAAGTCGCTTGTGGACAGGATACACAGATACGCAGTATTTT
TRBV27	NA	TRBD2	TRBJ2-7	CASSLSRGGAYEQYF	TGTGCCAGCAGTTTATCCCGCGGGGGGGCTTACGAGCAGTACTTC
TRBV9	NA	NA	TRBJ1-5	CASSLTATSNQPQHF	TGTGCCAGCAGCCTGACAGCTACGAGCAATCAGCCCCAGCATTTT
TRBV4-1	few	NA	TRBJ2-7	CASSSRWDTGSSEQYF	TGCGCCAGCAGCTCCCGGTGGGACACGGGTTCGAGCGAGCAGTACTTC